This TCR beta chain was captured in a study of radiotherapy plus CTLA-4 blockade in lung cancer. Study results and limitations: Once radiotherapy plus ipilimumab had been given, TCR clones derived from tumor expanded in blood.

J lost 4 bases, V lost 4 bases, and 5 bases had no gene match. The CDR3 extends over 15 amino acids. CDR1 SGHRS and CDR2 YFSETQ come from the germline V gene. In regard to this clone: Its cognate antigen is unknown.

The data were produced by immunoSEQ multiplex PCR, yet TCRdb's version contains in-frame clones alone and is incomplete. The data show 60,000 to 75,000 clones, 76% seen once. The gene calls are TRBV5-1 and TRBJ2-2, with 9 bases matching TRBD1. The TCR originated in a human donor with non-small cell lung cancer whose response to radiotherapy plus ipilimumab could not be evaluated. Some clones in this sample may be carry-over from other donors' samples. The sample here was peripheral blood, taken from a patient treated with radiotherapy plus ipilimumab. The CDR3 region is CASSNGQGSTGELFF. CDR3 in DNA: TGCGCCAGCAGCAACGGACAGGGGAGCACCGGGGAGCTGTTTTTT.